This TCR beta chain was identified during a study of T cell responses to AZD1222 COVID-19 vaccine. The trim removed 2 bases at V and 4 bases at J, leaving 7 bases unmatched. The germline V gene has CDR1 MGHDK and CDR2 SYGVNS. CDR3 size: 17 residues. Clones were sequenced by immunoSEQ multiplex PCR, and TCRdb holds only the in-frame ones, with some missing. The sample carries 54,000 or so clones, about 87% recorded once. This clone is classed as medium-sized. Its antigen is currently unknown. General study findings and limits: Donors in the cohort were predominantly white British and more often female, and clonal diversity was possibly underestimated.

The origin of this receptor is an adult in good health. Material: peripheral blood, obtained on day 0 of AZD1222 vaccination. This chain joins TRBV25-1 and TRBJ2-6, with 8 bases aligning to TRBD1. Written as DNA, the CDR3 is TGTGCCAGCAGTGAACCTGGACAGGGCCGGGGGGCCAACGTCCTGACTTTC. Encoded protein: CASSEPGQGRGANVLTF.